The 27 T cell receptor beta chains below were found in one sample sequenced in a study of T cell responses to AZD1222 COVID-19 vaccine. Assay used: immunoSEQ multiplex PCR; TCRdb lists only in-frame clones, some missing. The repertoire consists of 65,000 to 100,000 clones, with roughly 90% occurring once and the leading ten covering about 7%. Sample: peripheral blood, taken 28 days after the second AZD1222 dose. The receptors shown here come from an adult who received the AZD1222 COVID-19 vaccine.

The chain carries TRBV19 and TRBJ1-2; D is unclear. Trimming shortened V by 3 bases and J by 10 bases, and 12 bases separated the two germline ends. Germline V CDR1 and CDR2: LNHDA, SQIVND (reference sequence). This CDR3 is built from 12 residues. CDR3 residues: CASSIREGDYTF. The DNA of the CDR3 is TGTGCCAGTAGTATCCGGGAAGGAGACTACACCTTC.

The rearrangement joins TRBV30 to TRBJ2-1, with D hard to call. The germline V and J ends were trimmed by 0 bases and 10 bases, with 4 bases remaining between them. The germline gives CDR1 GTSNPN, CDR2 SVGIG (reference sequence). The CDR3 totals 10 residues. CDR3 protein: CAWSVREQFF. In nucleotides, the CDR3 is TGTGCCTGGAGTGTGCGGGAGCAGTTCTTC.

This chain connects TRBV5-1 to TRBJ2-7; tentatively, D is TRBD2 (6 bases). The germline gives CDR1 SGHRS, CDR2 YFSETQ. Between the trimmed V and J ends, which lost 5 bases and 3 bases, there was a span of 15 bases. This CDR3 is built from 14 residues. Here the CDR3 DNA reads TGCGCCAGCAGACGGGAGTTACAAGGCTACGAGCAGTACTTC. Its translation is CASRRELQGYEQYF.

This chain uses TRBV7-9 with TRBJ2-1; tentative D call: TRBD2 (7 bases). CDR1 SEHNR and CDR2 FQNEAQ come from the germline V gene (reference sequence). V lost 8 bases and J lost 2, with 19 bases in between. This CDR3 contains 16 residues. DNA of the CDR3: TGTGCCAGCGGGGGCCTTTCGGGGGGCGCCTACAATGAGCAGTTCTTC. Amino acids: CASGGLSGGAYNEQFF.

This clone appeared a few times. CDR3 sequence (DNA): TGTGCCAGCAGTTTAACGGGAGTAGTCAACACCGGGGAGCTGTTTTTT. Amino acids: CASSLTGVVNTGELFF. This sequence joins TRBV27 and TRBJ2-2; D may be TRBD2 (6 bases). Trimming shortened V by 2 bases and J by 2 bases, and 12 bases separated the two germline ends. The CDR3 covers 16 residues. Germline CDR1 MNHEY, CDR2 SMNVEV (reference sequence).

V usage is TRBV6-2 or TRBV6-3 and J usage is TRBJ2-1, with 8 bases matching TRBD1. V trimming: 2 bases; J trimming: 2 bases; junction bases outside the gene matches: 11. Germline CDR1 MNHEY, CDR2 SVGEGT. CDR3 size: 18 residues. CDR3 nucleotides: TGTGCCAGCAGTTACCCCACCTTGGACAGGGCTCCCTACAATGAGCAGTTCTTC. Translated, it gives CASSYPTLDRAPYNEQFF.

The gene calls are TRBV5-1 and TRBJ1-1; 10 bases match TRBD1. Trimming removed 3 bases from V and 4 bases from J; junction bases left unmatched: 15. The CDR3 covers 18 residues. Germline V lookup: CDR1 SGHRS, CDR2 YFSETQ. CDR3 sequence (DNA): TGCGCCAGCAGCTCGGGATACCGGGACAGGGGAGAGAGCACTGAAGCTTTCTTT. Protein sequence: CASSSGYRDRGESTEAFF.

The chain carries TRBV7-2 and TRBJ1-1; D gene uncertain. Between the trimmed V and J ends, which lost 2 bases and 4 bases, there was a span of 14 bases. The CDR3 extends over 15 amino acids. CDR1 is SGHTA, CDR2 FQGNSA, per germline. The DNA of the CDR3 is TGTGCCAGCAGCTTACGTCCCGCCGGGAGCACTGAAGCTTTCTTT. Protein product: CASSLRPAGSTEAFF. The full variable domain, rest sourced from reference TRBV7-2 and TRBJ1-1, is GAGVSQSPSNKVTEKGKDVELRCDPISGHTALYWYRQSLGQGLEFLIYFQGNSAPDKSGLPSDRFSAERTGGSVSTLTIQRTQQEDSAVYLCASSLRPAGSTEAFFGQGTRLTVV.

This chain links TRBV6-2 or TRBV6-3 with TRBJ2-3, with 7 bases matching TRBD2. With 2 bases clipped from V and 2 bases from J, the junction kept 4 bases outside the gene matches. This CDR3 is 15 amino acids long. In germline, CDR1 is MNHEY, CDR2 SVGEGT. The CDR3 DNA sequence: TGTGCCAGCAGTTACAGCGGGATAACCACAGATACGCAGTATTTT. Its translation is CASSYSGITTDTQYF.

This clone was found once. V and J are TRBV12-3 or TRBV12-4 and TRBJ1-5; D unclear. Trimming stripped 5 bases from V and 9 bases from J, with 14 bases between. The CDR3 covers 13 residues. CDR3 sequence: CASSQTWFWPQHF. The CDR3 region has the DNA TGTGCCAGCAGTCAGACGTGGTTTTGGCCCCAGCATTTT.

The chain carries TRBV21-1 and TRBJ1-1; the D call TRBD1 from the table was never checked on the DNA. TRBV21-1 is labeled a pseudogene. The CDR3 contains 17 residues. CDR3 sequence (DNA): TGTGCCAGCAGCTCCCGGGACAGGGGGTCGCGGGACACTGAAGCTTTCTTT. It encodes CASSSRDRGSRDTEAFF.

A word on this clone: This sample includes further DNA sequences coding for the same CDR3. The V and J genes are TRBV30 and TRBJ2-7; D may correspond to TRBD1 or TRBD2 (6 bases each). CDR3 length equals 15 residues. Germline CDR1 is GTSNPN and CDR2 is SVGIG (reference sequence). V lost 0 bases to trimming and J lost 2 bases, with 14 bases between them. The CDR3 spells CAWSVRGARTYEQYF. The CDR3 coding sequence is TGTGCCTGGAGTGTAAGGGGGGCCAGGACCTACGAGCAGTACTTC.

The chain joins TRBV5-5 to TRBJ1-1; 10 bases are a match to TRBD1. The V gene's germline CDR1 is SGHKS and CDR2 YYEKEE (reference sequence). The CDR3 runs to 17 residues. V lost 0 bases to trimming and J lost 5 bases; unmatched junction nucleotides: 10. In nucleotides, the CDR3 is TGTGCCAGCAGCTTGGGGGGGACAGGGGCTGAATGGACTGAAGCTTTCTTT. Amino acids: CASSLGGTGAEWTEAFF.

J is TRBJ2-7 and V is TRBV30; D is perhaps TRBD1 (6 bases). Looked up from germline, CDR1 is GTSNPN and CDR2 is SVGIG (reference sequence). Trimming removed 2 bases from V and 6 bases from J, with 11 bases in between. The CDR3 has 12 residues. The CDR3 nucleotides read TGTGCCTGGAGTAGAGGCAGGGGCGAGCAGTACTTC. Translating it yields CAWSRGRGEQYF.

Worth noting for this clone: A read error may produce the germline difference seen at one junction end. The chain joins TRBV7-9 to TRBJ2-7; no clear D. The CDR3 is 14 residues long. CDR1 and CDR2 (germline): SEHNR, FQNEAQ (reference sequence). CDR3 loop: CASRLTGGDYEQYF. As DNA, the CDR3 is TGTGCCAGCCGCTTGACTGGTGGAGACTACGAGCAGTACTTC.

DNA of the CDR3: TGTGCTAGTGGTTCCTCTTGGGACAAGGGGAACTATGGCTACACCTTC. As protein: CASGSSWDKGNYGYTF. This sequence joins TRBV12-5 and TRBJ1-2; perhaps TRBD1 as D (6 bases). Trimming left V 4 bases short and J 2 bases short, with 17 bases between. This CDR3 is built from 16 residues. Per the germline V gene, CDR1 is LGHNT and CDR2 is FRNRAP.

This clone was seen a single time. The chain joins TRBV11-1 to TRBJ2-7, with no clear D. Germline V lookup: CDR1 SGHAT, CDR2 FQDESV (reference sequence). The ends were cut back, 0 bases at V and 2 bases at J, with 11 bases in the middle. The CDR3 length is 15 residues. In DNA, the CDR3 is TGTGCCAGCAGCTTAGCAAGGCAGCTCACCTACGAGCAGTACTTC. This translates into CASSLARQLTYEQYF.

Here the CDR3 DNA reads TGTGCCAGCAGCCCCCGGCCCAACAATGAGCAGTTCTTC. Translated, it gives CASSPRPNNEQFF. The rearrangement joins TRBV6-2 or TRBV6-3 to TRBJ2-1; D uncertain. Trimming took 6 bases from V and 5 from J, leaving 11 bases between them. The CDR3 covers 13 residues. Germline CDR1 and CDR2: MNHEY and SVGEGT.

The chain recombines TRBV3-1 (or the pseudogene TRBV3-2) with TRBJ2-1, with D perhaps matching TRBD1 (5 bases). Deletions cut 0 bases from V and 0 bases from J, with 9 bases between. The CDR3 is 16 amino acids. CDR1 and CDR2 (germline): LGHDT, YNNKEL (reference sequence). The DNA for the CDR3 is TGTGCCAGCAGCCAAGAGGGGCAGGGCTCCTACAATGAGCAGTTCTTC. Its protein is CASSQEGQGSYNEQFF.

This chain uses TRBV19 with TRBJ2-1, with 10 bases that match TRBD2. The CDR3 is 16 amino acids. Germline V CDR1 and CDR2: LNHDA, SQIVND (reference sequence). V was clipped by 5 bases and J by 3 bases; unmatched bases: 7. The CDR3 DNA follows: TGTGCCAGTAGTTTGTCACTAGCGGGACTCTACAATGAGCAGTTCTTC. It yields the protein CASSLSLAGLYNEQFF.

CDR3 in DNA: TGTGCCACCAGCAGAGATCCGAATAGCGGGAGGGCCGGCAATGAGCAGTTCTTC. Translated, it gives CATSRDPNSGRAGNEQFF. The V gene is TRBV15, the J gene TRBJ2-1; 11 bases match TRBD2. With V trimmed by 0 bases and J by 6 bases, 10 bases remained unmatched. Germline assignment: CDR1 LNHNV and CDR2 YYDKDF (reference sequence). CDR3 length equals 18 residues.

The table lists this clone with a few counts. The genes are TRBV5-1 and TRBJ2-7, with TRBD1 matching 8 bases. V shed 5 bases, J shed 3 bases, and the junction held 7 bases outside the gene matches. The CDR3 is 14 residues long. Germline V gene data show CDR1 as SGHRS and CDR2 as YFSETQ. The CDR3 DNA is TGCGCCAGCAGTCTGACAGGGGATAGCTACGAGCAGTACTTC. Encoded protein: CASSLTGDSYEQYF.

The J gene is TRBJ2-3, the V gene TRBV11-3; D is perhaps TRBD2 (5 bases). V lost 7 bases and J 3 bases, leaving 29 bases between the germline ends. The V gene's germline CDR1 is SGHNT and CDR2 YENEEA. The CDR3 spans 19 residues. CDR3 sequence: CASTRRRIPALEPTDTQYF. As DNA, the CDR3 is TGTGCCAGCACCCGCCGGAGGATACCGGCTCTCGAACCTACAGATACGCAGTATTTT.

The chain carries TRBV6-5 and TRBJ2-7; TRBD2 agrees at 13 bases. Unmatched junction bases numbered 1, after V lost 4 bases and J lost 4 bases. Germline loops: CDR1 MNHEY, CDR2 SVGAGI. The CDR3 consists of 14 residues. The CDR3 region is CASSWTSGRYEQYF. The DNA for the CDR3 is TGTGCCAGCAGTTGGACTAGCGGGAGATACGAGCAGTACTTC.

The V call is TRBV7-9, the J call TRBJ1-2; the D gene is possibly TRBD1 (5 bases). The CDR3 spans 12 residues. CDR1 is SEHNR, CDR2 FQNEAQ, per germline (reference sequence). The V gene lost 3 bases and the J gene lost 4 bases, with 6 bases spanning the gap. CDR3 sequence reads: CASSFDSYGYTF. The CDR3 DNA reads TGTGCCAGCAGCTTTGACAGCTATGGCTACACCTTC.

This chain joins TRBV6-4 and TRBJ2-3; D might be TRBD2 (6 bases). V lost 0 bases to trimming and J lost 5 bases, with 15 bases between them. The CDR3 loop spans 16 amino acids. Germline V CDR1 and CDR2: MRHNA, SNTAGT. The CDR3 protein is CASSDSRNGGGDTQYF. The CDR3 DNA reads TGTGCCAGCAGTGACTCTAGAAACGGGGGAGGAGATACGCAGTATTTT.

J is TRBJ2-3 and V is TRBV7-2, with 11 nucleotides matching TRBD2. Germline V gives CDR1 SGHTA, CDR2 FQGNSA. This CDR3 is built from 19 residues. V was clipped by 2 bases and J by 1 base; unmatched bases: 11. The CDR3 here is CASSLRRRVSGRGTDTQYF. CDR3 nucleotide sequence: TGTGCCAGCAGCTTACGAAGGCGGGTTAGCGGGAGGGGCACAGATACGCAGTATTTT.